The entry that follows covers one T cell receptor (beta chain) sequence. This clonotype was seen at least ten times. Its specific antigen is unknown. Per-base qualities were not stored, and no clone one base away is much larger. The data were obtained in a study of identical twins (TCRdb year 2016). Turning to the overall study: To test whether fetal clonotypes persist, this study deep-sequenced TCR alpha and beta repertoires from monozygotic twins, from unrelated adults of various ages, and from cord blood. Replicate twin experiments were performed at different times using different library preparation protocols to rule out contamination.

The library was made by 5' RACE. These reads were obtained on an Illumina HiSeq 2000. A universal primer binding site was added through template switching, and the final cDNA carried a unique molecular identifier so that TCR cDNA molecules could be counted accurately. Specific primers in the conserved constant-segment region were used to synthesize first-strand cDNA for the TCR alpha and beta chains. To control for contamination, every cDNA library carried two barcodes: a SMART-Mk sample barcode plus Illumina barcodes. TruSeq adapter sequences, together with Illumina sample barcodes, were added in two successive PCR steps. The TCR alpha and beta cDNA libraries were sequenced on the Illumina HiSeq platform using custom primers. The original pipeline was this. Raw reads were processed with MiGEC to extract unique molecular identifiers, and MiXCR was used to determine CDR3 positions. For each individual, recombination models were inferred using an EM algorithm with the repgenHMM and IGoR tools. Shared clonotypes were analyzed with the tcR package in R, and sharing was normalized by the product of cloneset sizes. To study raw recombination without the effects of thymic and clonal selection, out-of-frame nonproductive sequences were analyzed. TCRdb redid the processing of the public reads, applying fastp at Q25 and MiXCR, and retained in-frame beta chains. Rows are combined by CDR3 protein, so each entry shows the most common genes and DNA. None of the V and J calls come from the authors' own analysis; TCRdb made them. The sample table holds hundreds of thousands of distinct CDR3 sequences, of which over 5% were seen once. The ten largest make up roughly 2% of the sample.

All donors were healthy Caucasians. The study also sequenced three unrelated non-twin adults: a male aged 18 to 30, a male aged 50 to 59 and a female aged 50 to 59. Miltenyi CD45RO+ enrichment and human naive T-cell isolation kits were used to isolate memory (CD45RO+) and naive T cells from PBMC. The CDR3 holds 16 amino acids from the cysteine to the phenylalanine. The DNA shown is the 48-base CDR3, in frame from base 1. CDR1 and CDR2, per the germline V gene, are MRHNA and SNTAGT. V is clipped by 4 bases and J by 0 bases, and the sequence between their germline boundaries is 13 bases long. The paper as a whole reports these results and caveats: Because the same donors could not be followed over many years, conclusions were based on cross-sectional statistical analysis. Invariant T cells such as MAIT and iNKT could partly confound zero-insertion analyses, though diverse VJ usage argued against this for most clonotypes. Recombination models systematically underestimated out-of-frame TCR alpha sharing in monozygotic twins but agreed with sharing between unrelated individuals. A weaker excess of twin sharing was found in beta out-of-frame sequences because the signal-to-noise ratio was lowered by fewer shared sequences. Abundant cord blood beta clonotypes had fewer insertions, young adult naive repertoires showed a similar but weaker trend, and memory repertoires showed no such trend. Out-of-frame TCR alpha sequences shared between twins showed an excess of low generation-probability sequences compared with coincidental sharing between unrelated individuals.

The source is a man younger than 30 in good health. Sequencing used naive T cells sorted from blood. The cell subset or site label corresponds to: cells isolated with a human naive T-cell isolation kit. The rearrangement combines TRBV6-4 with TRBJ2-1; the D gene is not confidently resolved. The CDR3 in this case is CASSGSSASSYNEQFF. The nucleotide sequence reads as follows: TGTGCCAGCAGTGGGTCCAGTGCAAGCTCCTACAATGAGCAGTTCTTC.